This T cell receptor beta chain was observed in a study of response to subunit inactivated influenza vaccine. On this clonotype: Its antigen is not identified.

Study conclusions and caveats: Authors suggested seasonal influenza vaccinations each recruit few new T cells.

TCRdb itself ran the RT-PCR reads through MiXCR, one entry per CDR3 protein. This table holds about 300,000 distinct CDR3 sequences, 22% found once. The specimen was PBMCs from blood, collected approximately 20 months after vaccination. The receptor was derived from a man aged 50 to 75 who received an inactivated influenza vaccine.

The CDR3 DNA sequence: TGCAGTGCTAGAAAGCCGAATGAAAAACTGTTTTTT. This translates into CSARKPNEKLFF. This chain links TRBV20-1 with TRBJ1-4; D gene ambiguous. With 2 bases removed from V and 5 bases from J, the gap between germline ends came to 6 bases. Germline lookup yields CDR1 DFQATT and CDR2 SNEGSKA (reference sequence). CDR3 length: 12 residues.